Sequencing of this TCR beta chain was carried out in a study of cytomegalovirus exposure and HLA in healthy donors. The PCR used 60 Vbeta and 13 Jbeta primers. Profiling relied on immunoSEQ multiplex PCR, and the TCRdb table lists in-frame clones only, not all of them. The data show some 150,000 clones, roughly 79% seen once. CDR1 MNHEY and CDR2 SVGAGI come from the germline V gene. The length of the CDR3 is 14 residues. The V end lost 0 bases, the J end lost 2 bases, and 7 bases lay between the germline ends. This receptor was taken from a woman between 35 and 50 years old in good health and CMV-seropositive. Sequencing used PBMCs. The rearrangement joins TRBV6-5 to TRBJ1-1; tentatively, D is TRBD1 (5 bases). The CDR3 sequence is CASSYSGANTEAFF. The CDR3 bases are TGTGCCAGCAGTTACTCAGGGGCCAACACTGAAGCTTTCTTT.